A single sample is the source of the 7 T cell receptor beta chains below, sequenced in a study of blood T cell repertoires in COVID-19. Assay: immunoSEQ multiplex PCR; the TCRdb copy retains only in-frame clones and omits some. The sample carries about 310,000 clones, 80% to 90% recorded once. What was sequenced was peripheral blood. These receptors came from a man between 45 and 60 years old with active or convalescent COVID-19.

The rearrangement joins TRBV28 to TRBJ2-3; possible D gene TRBD1, 6 bases. Trimming took off 9 bases at V and 0 bases at J, with 10 bases between the two ends. CDR1 and CDR2 from the germline V gene are MDHEN and SYDVKM. The CDR3 spans 13 residues. The CDR3 region is CASRQASTDTQYF. CDR3 in DNA: TGTGCCAGTAGACAGGCTAGCACAGATACGCAGTATTTT.

The chain carries TRBV5-8 and TRBJ2-1; 7 bases map to TRBD1. J gave up 5 bases and V 1 base, and 12 bases lay outside the gene matches. This CDR3 has 17 amino acids. Germline CDR1 is SGHTS and CDR2 is YDEGEE. DNA of the CDR3: TGTGCCAGCAGCTTGAATATCTTTACAGGGGCCCACAATGAGCAGTTCTTC. Protein sequence: CASSLNIFTGAHNEQFF.

The V and J genes are TRBV6-1 and TRBJ2-3; TRBD1 matches at 7 bases. The CDR3 is made up of 17 amino acids. Germline V gene sequence: CDR1 MNHNS, CDR2 SASEGT. J lost 1 base, V lost 1 base, and 8 bases had no gene match. CDR3 protein: CASSEEYRGVGTDTQYF. For the CDR3, the DNA is TGTGCCAGCAGTGAAGAATACAGGGGTGTAGGCACAGATACGCAGTATTTT.

The chain is built from TRBV19 and TRBJ1-4; 8 bases agree with TRBD1. The CDR3 is made up of 15 amino acids. The trim removed 4 bases at V and 4 bases at J, leaving 5 bases unmatched. CDR1 is LNHDA and CDR2 is SQIVND in the germline V gene (reference sequence). CDR3 loop: CASSSGQGYNEKLFF. The CDR3 DNA reads as TGTGCCAGTAGTAGCGGACAGGGTTATAATGAAAAACTGTTTTTT.

The rearrangement links TRBV5-5 to TRBJ1-4; TRBD1 might be the D (6 bases). CDR3 length: 13 amino acids. Trimming left V 4 bases short and J 8 bases short, with 12 bases between. CDR1 is SGHKS and CDR2 is YYEKEE in the germline V gene (reference sequence). CDR3 sequence: CASSPQGSEKLFF. The CDR3, as DNA: TGTGCCAGCAGCCCCCAGGGGAGCGAAAAACTGTTTTTT.

The chain links TRBV5-1 to TRBJ1-4; no clear D. Deletions cut 1 base from V and 3 bases from J, with 7 bases between. This CDR3 has 14 residues. CDR1 SGHRS and CDR2 YFSETQ come from the germline V gene. The CDR3 loop reads CASSLSSANEKLFF. Written as DNA, the CDR3 is TGCGCCAGCAGCTTGTCTTCAGCTAATGAAAAACTGTTTTTT.

This chain connects TRBV5-1 to TRBJ2-3; 9 bases map to TRBD2. Germline CDR1 is SGHRS and CDR2 is YFSETQ. After removal of 1 base from V and 6 bases from J, the junction contained 9 bases not matched to a gene. CDR3 length: 16 amino acids. Here the CDR3 DNA reads TGCGCCAGCAGCTTGAGGAGCGGGGGGTCAATGGATACGCAGTATTTT. This gives the protein CASSLRSGGSMDTQYF.